This TCR beta chain was recovered during a study of blood T cells in healthy people across ages. Study-level background: Template switching picked up about one barcoded beta molecule for each two T cells.

CDR3 size: 15 residues. Trimming took 0 bases from V and 0 from J, leaving 9 bases between them. Per germline, CDR1 SGHDT and CDR2 YYEEEE. PCR was performed a second time for 7 to 11 cycles using a sample-barcoded 5' primer and a J-beta primer mix. TCRdb processed the 5' RACE reads anew with MiXCR; each CDR3 protein has one entry. Here the sample spans 540,000 or so distinct CDR3 sequences, 27% being singletons. The sample holds one count of this clonotype. The genes are TRBV5-6 and TRBJ1-1; no definite D call. The receptor was derived from a woman in her 70s in good health. Input material: blood. The CDR3 DNA follows: TGTGCCAGCAGCTTGGGACCGACTATGAACACTGAAGCTTTCTTT. Translating it yields CASSLGPTMNTEAFF.